This paragraph reports one TCR beta chain. This receptor's antigen is unknown. No base quality values were provided; no much bigger clone lies one nucleotide off. The method behind the library was the immunoSEQ multiplex PCR assay. Adaptive Biotechnologies carried out high-throughput TCR-beta CDR3 sequencing of genomic DNA for most patients. As for how the authors treated the data: TCR sequencing data were retrieved from Adaptive's ImmunoSEQ software for 15 to 20 patients, whereas three other patients were processed with MiXCR and VDJtools. CDR3 nucleotide sequences shared between donor and recipient were removed because their origin could not be assigned. At least 2-fold expansion over unstimulated cells and a minimum CFSE-low frequency of 0.002% (template counts) or 0.001% (read counts) were required for clones to be classified as alloreactive. Clones were considered mappable if detected in sequenced pre-transplant spleen, lymph node, or MLR CFSE-low populations of the donor or recipient. The cumulative frequency of alloreactive clones was calculated as a percentage of all sequences, weighted by copy number. The immuneACCESS repertoire file appears here via TCRdb, limited to in-frame rearrangements. These files lack a portion of the clones; in checked studies, under half of the deficit traces to unresolved V genes, and the cause of the others is not known. From that table come the V and J calls and clone size; the DNA was used to work out D and trimming. The sample includes approximately 38,000 clones, with roughly four fifths observed a single time. In total, the top ten clones hold under 4% of the sample.

This sample is part of a study of graft-versus-host responses after intestinal transplantation (dated by TCRdb to the early 2020s). At the level of the whole study: Recipients received multivisceral, liver-intestinal, or isolated intestinal transplants. All recipients received anti-thymocyte globulin induction followed by maintenance tacrolimus and steroids for about three years. After intestinal transplantation, graft-versus-host and host-versus-graft alloreactive T cell clones were followed in the graft, circulation and bone marrow using bulk TCR-beta CDR3 sequencing. Alloreactive clones were identified by sequencing pre-transplant mixed lymphocyte reaction products and comparing them with unstimulated pre-transplant donor and recipient T cells. Of the approximately 25 intestinal transplant recipients enrolled in the cohort, one of whom was a retransplant, a few patients without pretransplant specimens were excluded. Donor T cell macrochimerism was defined as a peak of at least 4% donor T cells among recipient peripheral blood mononuclear cells. Instead of going to the commercial service, samples from a few later patients were sequenced in-house on an Illumina MiSeq and processed with MiXCR.

Including the terminal cysteine and phenylalanine, the CDR3 comprises 16 residues. CDR3 DNA only is kept here, 48 bases in frame from base 1. The junction shows trimming of 6 bases on V and 0 bases on J, plus 12 bases between the germline ends. The germline V gene (reference sequence) sets CDR1 to MNHEY and CDR2 to SMNVEV. Blood samples were collected up to 4 times in the first month after transplant and then at least monthly when available. The paper's findings and limits, for the study overall: The conclusions were limited by the relatively low number and heterogeneity of the intestinal transplant patients. Early after transplant, declines in HvG clones were associated with peak levels of circulating GvH clones. GvH clones turned up in recipient bone marrow, with some appearing earlier in ileal mucosa or blood, a pattern consistent with an intestinal mucosal origin. High GvH to HvG T cell clonal ratios were observed in the allografts of patients with donor T cell macrochimerism.

The source material was PBMCs, sampled around 1,000 days after transplant. The TCR comes from a human patient who received an intestinal transplant, so some T cells may come from the graft donor. The V and J segments used are TRBV27 and TRBJ2-6, with no D gene named confidently. The DNA sequence is given as TGTGCCAGCAGCCCATACGTGGTCTCTGGGGCCAACGTCCTGACTTTC. It translates as CASSPYVVSGANVLTF.